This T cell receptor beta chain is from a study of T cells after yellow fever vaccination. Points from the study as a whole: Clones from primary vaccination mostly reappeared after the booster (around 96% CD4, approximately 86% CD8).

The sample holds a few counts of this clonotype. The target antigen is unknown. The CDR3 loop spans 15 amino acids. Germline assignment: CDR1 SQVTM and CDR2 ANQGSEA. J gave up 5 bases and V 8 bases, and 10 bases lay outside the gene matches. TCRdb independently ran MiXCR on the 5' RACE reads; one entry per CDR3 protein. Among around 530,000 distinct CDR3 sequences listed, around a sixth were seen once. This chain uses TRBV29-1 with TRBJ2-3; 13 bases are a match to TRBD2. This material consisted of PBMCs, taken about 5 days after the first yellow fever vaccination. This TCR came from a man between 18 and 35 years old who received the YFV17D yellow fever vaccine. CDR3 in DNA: TGCAGCCCCAGACTAGCGGGGGGACCCCGAGATACGCAGTATTTT. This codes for CSPRLAGGPRDTQYF.